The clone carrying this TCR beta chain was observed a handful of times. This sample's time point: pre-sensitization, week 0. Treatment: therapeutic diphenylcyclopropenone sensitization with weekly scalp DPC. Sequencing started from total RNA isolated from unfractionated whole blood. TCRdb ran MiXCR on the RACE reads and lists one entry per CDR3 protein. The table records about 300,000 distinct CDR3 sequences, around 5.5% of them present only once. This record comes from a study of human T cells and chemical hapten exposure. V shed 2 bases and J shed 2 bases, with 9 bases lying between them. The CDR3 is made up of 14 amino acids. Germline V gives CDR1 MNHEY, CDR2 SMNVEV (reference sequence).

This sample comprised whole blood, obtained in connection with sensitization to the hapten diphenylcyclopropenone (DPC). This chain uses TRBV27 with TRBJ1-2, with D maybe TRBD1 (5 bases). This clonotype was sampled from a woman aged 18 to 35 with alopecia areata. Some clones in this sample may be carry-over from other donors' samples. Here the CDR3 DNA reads TGTGCCAGCAGTTTAAGGCAGGGAAACTATGGCTACACCTTC. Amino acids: CASSLRQGNYGYTF.